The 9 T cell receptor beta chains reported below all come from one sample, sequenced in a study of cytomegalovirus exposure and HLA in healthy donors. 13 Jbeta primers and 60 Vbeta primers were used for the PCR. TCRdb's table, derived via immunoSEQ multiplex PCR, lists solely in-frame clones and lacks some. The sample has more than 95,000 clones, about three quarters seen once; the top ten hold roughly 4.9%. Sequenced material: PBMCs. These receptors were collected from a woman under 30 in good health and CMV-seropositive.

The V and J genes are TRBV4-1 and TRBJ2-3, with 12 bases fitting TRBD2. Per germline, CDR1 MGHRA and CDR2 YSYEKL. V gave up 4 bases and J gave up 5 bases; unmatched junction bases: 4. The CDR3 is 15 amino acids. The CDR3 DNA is TGCGCCAGCAGCCCAGGACTAGCGGGACGAGATACGCAGTATTTT. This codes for CASSPGLAGRDTQYF.

This CDR3 is CAWSREAGELFF. DNA for the CDR3: TGTGCCTGGAGCAGGGAGGCCGGGGAGCTGTTTTTT. The rearrangement joins TRBV30 to TRBJ2-2; maybe TRBD2 (6 bases). Germline-derived CDR1 and CDR2 are GTSNPN and SVGIG (reference sequence). The V end was cut by 3 bases, the J end by 6 bases, with 8 bases between. This CDR3 is 12 amino acids long. Complete variable domain (other parts from reference TRBV30 and TRBJ2-2): SQTIHQWPATLVQPVGSPLSLECTVEGTSNPNLYWYRQAAGRGLQLLFYSVGIGQISSEVPQNLSASRPQDRQFILSSKKLLLSDSGFYLCAWSREAGELFFGEGSRLTVL.

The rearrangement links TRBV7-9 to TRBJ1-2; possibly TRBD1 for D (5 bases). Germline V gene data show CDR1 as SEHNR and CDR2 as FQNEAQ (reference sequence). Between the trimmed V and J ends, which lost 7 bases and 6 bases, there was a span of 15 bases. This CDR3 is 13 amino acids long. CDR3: CASTDTDNNGYTF. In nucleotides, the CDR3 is TGTGCCAGCACCGACACGGACAACAATGGCTACACCTTC.

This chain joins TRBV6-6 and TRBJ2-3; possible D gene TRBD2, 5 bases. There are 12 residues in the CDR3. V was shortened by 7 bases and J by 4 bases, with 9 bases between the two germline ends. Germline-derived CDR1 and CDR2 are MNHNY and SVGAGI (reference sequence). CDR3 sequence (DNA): TGTGCCAGCACTCGGGAAGCAGATACGCAGTATTTT. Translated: CASTREADTQYF.

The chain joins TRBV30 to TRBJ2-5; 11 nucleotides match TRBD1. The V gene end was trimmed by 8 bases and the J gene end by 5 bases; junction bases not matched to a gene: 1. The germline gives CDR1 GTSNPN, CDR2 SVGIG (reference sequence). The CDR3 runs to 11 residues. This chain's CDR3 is CAGTGGETQYF. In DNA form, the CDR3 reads TGTGCCGGGACAGGGGGGGAGACCCAGTACTTC.

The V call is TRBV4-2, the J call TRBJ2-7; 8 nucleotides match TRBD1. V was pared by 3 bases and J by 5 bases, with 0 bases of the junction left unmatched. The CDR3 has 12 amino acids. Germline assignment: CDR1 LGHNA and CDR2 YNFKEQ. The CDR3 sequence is CASSQTGDEQYF. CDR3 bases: TGTGCCAGCAGCCAGACAGGGGACGAGCAGTACTTC.

Here the CDR3 reads CSVEKGTQAETQYF. The CDR3 DNA follows: TGCAGCGTTGAAAAGGGCACACAGGCAGAGACCCAGTACTTC. The chain links TRBV29-1 to TRBJ2-7; D is possibly TRBD1 (5 bases). The DNA end is a closer match to TRBJ2-5, so the J assignment may be wrong. Germline CDR1 reads SQVTM; CDR2 reads ANQGSEA. The CDR3 consists of 14 residues.

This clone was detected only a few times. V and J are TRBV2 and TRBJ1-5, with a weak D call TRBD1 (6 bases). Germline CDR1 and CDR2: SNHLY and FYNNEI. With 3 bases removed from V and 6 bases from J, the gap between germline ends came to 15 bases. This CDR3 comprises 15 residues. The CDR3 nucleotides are TGTGCCAGCAGTGAGGATCCCGGCAGGGGTCAGCCCCAGCATTTT. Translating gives CASSEDPGRGQPQHF.

DNA for the CDR3: TGTGCCAGCAGCTTTTCGACAGGGAGCGCATTAAGCCGACGCTACACCTTC. As protein: CASSFSTGSALSRRYTF. The chain couples TRBV7-9 to TRBJ1-2, with 7 positions matching TRBD1. Germline V gives CDR1 SEHNR, CDR2 FQNEAQ (reference sequence). The CDR3 contains 17 residues. V dropped 3 bases and J dropped 9; count of bases not matched to a gene: 19.